This is a list of T cell receptor beta chains from one sample in a study of response to subunit inactivated influenza vaccine. Each CDR3 protein gets one entry after TCRdb re-called the RT-PCR reads with MiXCR. Found here are about 800,000 distinct CDR3 sequences, around 20% of them singletons; the top ten hold roughly 10%. Source: PBMCs from blood, taken roughly 5 days after vaccination. The receptors come from a man aged 50-59 years who received an inactivated influenza vaccine. Both conserved end residues are part of each CDR3. A D gene is named only where the DNA matches it firmly. Only some rows state a clone size, as once, few, many or a class for expanded clones.

V	size	D	J	DNA	CDR3
TRBV4-3	.	.	TRBJ1-3	TGCGCCAGCAGCCAAGACCCCGCCCGGAGCTCTGGAAACACCATATATTTT	CASSQDPARSSGNTIYF
TRBV27	.	.	TRBJ1-6	TGTGCCAGCACTAACTTCCAATTACCAGGGGCCTTCTATAATTCACCCCTCCACTTT	CASTNFQLPGAFYNSPLHF
TRBV5-1	.	.	TRBJ2-7	TGCGCCAGCAGCTTCGCTCCCTATAGCGAAGGCTTCTCCTACGAGCAGTACTTC	CASSFAPYSEGFSYEQYF
TRBV7-9	.	.	TRBJ2-1	TGTGCCAGCAGCTCATTCAGGGCAGGCTACAATGAGCAGTTCTTC	CASSSFRAGYNEQFF
TRBV6-2/TRBV6-3	few	.	TRBJ2-1	TGTGCCAGCAGCTCATACTGGGATGAGCAGTTCTTC	CASSSYWDEQFF
TRBV12-3/TRBV12-4	.	TRBD2	TRBJ2-7	TGTGCCAGCAGGCCCACTAGCGGGAGGGGGGCATGGGAGCAGTACTTC	CASRPTSGRGAWEQYF
TRBV24-1	many	.	TRBJ2-5	TGTGCCACCAGTGATTTGCGGGACACTCAAGAGACCCAGTACTTC	CATSDLRDTQETQYF
TRBV20-1	few	.	TRBJ1-2	TGCAGTGTGAGGGATCGCGAAAGTGCTAGGCCTAACTATGGCTACACCTTC	CSVRDRESARPNYGYTF
TRBV2	few	TRBD2	TRBJ2-1	TGTGCCAGCAGTGACAGTATTGGGCTAGCGGGATATCGAAATGAGCAGTTCTTC	CASSDSIGLAGYRNEQFF
TRBV2	few	.	TRBJ2-3	TGTGCCAGCAGTGAAATCCAAGAGATCACAGATACGCAGTATTTT	CASSEIQEITDTQYF
TRBV5-6	.	.	TRBJ2-7	TGTGCCAGCAGCTTTTACGGAGCCGGTCGGGAGCAGTACTTC	CASSFYGAGREQYF
TRBV12-3/TRBV12-4	few	.	TRBJ2-2	TGTGCCAGCAGTGTACATAGAAGGACCGGGGAGCTGTTTTTT	CASSVHRRTGELFF
TRBV12-3/TRBV12-4	few	.	TRBJ1-5	TGTGCCAGCAGTTTAGCGCTCGGCAGGGTGGCTCAGCCCCAGCATTTT	CASSLALGRVAQPQHF
TRBV29-1	few	TRBD2	TRBJ2-3	TGCAGCGCCCGGGGGAGGGCCGGCACAGATACGCAGTATTTT	CSARGRAGTDTQYF
TRBV11-2	.	.	TRBJ1-6	TGTGCCAGCAGCTTAGAGGGGGGGGCCTACTCCTATAATTCACCCCTCCACTTT	CASSLEGGAYSYNSPLHF
TRBV7-3	few	TRBD1	TRBJ2-7	TGTGCCAGCAGCTTATGGGATTTGCGGACAGGTGGGGAGCAGTACTTC	CASSLWDLRTGGEQYF
TRBV20-1	few	.	TRBJ2-2	TGCAGTGCCCGAACCGGGACATATCAGTCCGGGGAGCTGTTTTTT	CSARTGTYQSGELFF
TRBV4-3	.	TRBD1	TRBJ2-3	TGCGCCAGCAGCCAAGATCCACCGGGACAGGGGACATTCACAGATACGCAGTATTTT	CASSQDPPGQGTFTDTQYF